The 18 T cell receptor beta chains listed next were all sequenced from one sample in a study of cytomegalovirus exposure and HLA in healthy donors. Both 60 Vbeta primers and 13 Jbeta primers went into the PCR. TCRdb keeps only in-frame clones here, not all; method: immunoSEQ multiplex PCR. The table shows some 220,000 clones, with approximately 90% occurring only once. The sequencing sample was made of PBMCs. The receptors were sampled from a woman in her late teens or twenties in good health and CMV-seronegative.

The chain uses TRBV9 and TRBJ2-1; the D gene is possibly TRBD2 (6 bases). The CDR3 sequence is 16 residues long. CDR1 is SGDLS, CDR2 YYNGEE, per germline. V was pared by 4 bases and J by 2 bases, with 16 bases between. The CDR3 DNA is TGTGCCAGCAGCCCTCTCGGTAGGGAGGCCTACAATGAGCAGTTCTTC. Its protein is CASSPLGREAYNEQFF.

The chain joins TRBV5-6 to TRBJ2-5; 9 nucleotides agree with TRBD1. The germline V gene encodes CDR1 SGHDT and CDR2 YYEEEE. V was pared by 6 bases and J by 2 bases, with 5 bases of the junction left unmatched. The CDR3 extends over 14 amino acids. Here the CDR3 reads CASNVGQGQETQYF. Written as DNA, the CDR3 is TGTGCCAGCAACGTAGGACAGGGGCAAGAGACCCAGTACTTC. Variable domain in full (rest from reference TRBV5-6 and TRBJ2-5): DAGVTQSPTHLIKTRGQQVTLRCSPKSGHDTVSWYQQALGQGPQFIFQYYEEEERQRGNFPDRFSGHQFPNYSSELNVNALLLGDSALYLCASNVGQGQETQYFGPGTRLLVL.

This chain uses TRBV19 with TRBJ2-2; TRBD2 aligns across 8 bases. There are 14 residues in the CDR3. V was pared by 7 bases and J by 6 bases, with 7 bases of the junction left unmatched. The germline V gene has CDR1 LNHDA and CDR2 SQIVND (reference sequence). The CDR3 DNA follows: TGTGCCAGTAAGCGGGAGAGGTCCTCCGGGGAGCTGTTTTTT. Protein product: CASKRERSSGELFF.

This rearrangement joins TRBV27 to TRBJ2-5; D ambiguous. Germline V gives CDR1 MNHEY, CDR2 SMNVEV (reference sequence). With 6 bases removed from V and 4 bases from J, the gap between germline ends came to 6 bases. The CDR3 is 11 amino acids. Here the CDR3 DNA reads TGTGCCAGCAGGCGGCTAGAGACCCAGTACTTC. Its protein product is CASRRLETQYF.

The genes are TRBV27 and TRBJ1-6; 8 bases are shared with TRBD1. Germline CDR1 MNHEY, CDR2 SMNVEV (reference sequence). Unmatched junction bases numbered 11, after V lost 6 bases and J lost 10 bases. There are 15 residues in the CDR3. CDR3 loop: CASRAVTGGESPLHF. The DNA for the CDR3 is TGTGCCAGCAGAGCCGTAACAGGGGGTGAATCACCCCTCCACTTT.

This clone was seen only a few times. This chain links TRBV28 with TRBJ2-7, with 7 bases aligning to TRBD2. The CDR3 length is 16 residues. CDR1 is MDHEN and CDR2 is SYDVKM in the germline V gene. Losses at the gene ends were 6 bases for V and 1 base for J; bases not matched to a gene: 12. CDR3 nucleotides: TGTGCCAGCAGCCTTAAACCGCTAGCGGAGTCCTACGAGCAGTACTTC. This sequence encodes CASSLKPLAESYEQYF. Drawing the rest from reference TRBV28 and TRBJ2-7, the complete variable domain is DVKVTQSSRYLVKRTGEKVFLECVQDMDHENMFWYRQDPGLGLRLIYFSYDVKMKEKGDIPEGYSVSREKKERFSLILESASTNQTSMYLCASSLKPLAESYEQYFGPGTRLTVT.

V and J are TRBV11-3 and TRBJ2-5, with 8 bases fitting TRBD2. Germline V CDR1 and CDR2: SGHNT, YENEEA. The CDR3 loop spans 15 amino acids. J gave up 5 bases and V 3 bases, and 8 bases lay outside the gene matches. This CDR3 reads CASSFGYTSGETQYF. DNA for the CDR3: TGTGCCAGCAGCTTCGGCTACACTAGCGGTGAGACCCAGTACTTC.

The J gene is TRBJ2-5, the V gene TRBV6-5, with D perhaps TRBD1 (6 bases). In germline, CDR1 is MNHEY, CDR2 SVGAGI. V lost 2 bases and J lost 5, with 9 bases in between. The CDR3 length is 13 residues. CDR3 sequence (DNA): TGTGCCAGCAGTTACGTGGGGGCCGAGACCCAGTACTTC. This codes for CASSYVGAETQYF.

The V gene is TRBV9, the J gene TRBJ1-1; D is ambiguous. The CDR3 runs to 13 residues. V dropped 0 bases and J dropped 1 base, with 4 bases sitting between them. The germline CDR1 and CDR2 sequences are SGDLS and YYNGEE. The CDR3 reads CASSVARNTEAFF. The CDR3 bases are TGTGCCAGCAGCGTAGCTAGGAACACTGAAGCTTTCTTT. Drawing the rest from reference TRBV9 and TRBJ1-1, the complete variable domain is DSGVTQTPKHLITATGQRVTLRCSPRSGDLSVYWYQQSLDQGLQFLIQYYNGEERAKGNILERFSAQQFPDLHSELNLSSLELGDSALYFCASSVARNTEAFFGQGTRLTVV.

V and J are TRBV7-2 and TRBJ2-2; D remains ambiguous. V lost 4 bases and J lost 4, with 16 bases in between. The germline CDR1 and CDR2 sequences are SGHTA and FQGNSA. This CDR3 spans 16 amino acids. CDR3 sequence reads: CASSSAPRHGTGELFF. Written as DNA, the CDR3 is TGTGCCAGCAGCTCAGCCCCTAGGCACGGCACCGGGGAGCTGTTTTTT.

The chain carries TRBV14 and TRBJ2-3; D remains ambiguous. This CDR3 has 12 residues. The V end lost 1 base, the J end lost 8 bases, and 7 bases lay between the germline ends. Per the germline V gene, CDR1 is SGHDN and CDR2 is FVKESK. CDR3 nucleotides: TGTGCCAGCAGCCAAGGGCAGGTTACGCAGTATTTT. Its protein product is CASSQGQVTQYF.

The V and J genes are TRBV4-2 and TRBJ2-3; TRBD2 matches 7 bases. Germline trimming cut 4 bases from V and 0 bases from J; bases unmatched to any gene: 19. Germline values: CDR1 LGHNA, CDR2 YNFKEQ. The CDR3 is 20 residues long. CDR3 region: CASSPSVGGVAGTSTDTQYF. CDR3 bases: TGTGCCAGCAGCCCCTCGGTTGGGGGAGTAGCGGGCACTAGCACAGATACGCAGTATTTT.

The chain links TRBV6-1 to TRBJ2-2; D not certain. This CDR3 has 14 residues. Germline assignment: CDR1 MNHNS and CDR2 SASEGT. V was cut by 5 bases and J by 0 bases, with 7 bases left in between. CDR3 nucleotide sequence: TGTGCCAGCAGTCCCCAGACGAACACCGGGGAGCTGTTTTTT. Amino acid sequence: CASSPQTNTGELFF.

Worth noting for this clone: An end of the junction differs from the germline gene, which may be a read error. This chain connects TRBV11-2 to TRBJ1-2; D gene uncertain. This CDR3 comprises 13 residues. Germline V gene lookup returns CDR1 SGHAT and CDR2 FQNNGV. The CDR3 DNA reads TGTGCCAGCGGTGGAGGCTATGACTATGTCTACACCTTC. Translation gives CASGGGYDYVYTF.

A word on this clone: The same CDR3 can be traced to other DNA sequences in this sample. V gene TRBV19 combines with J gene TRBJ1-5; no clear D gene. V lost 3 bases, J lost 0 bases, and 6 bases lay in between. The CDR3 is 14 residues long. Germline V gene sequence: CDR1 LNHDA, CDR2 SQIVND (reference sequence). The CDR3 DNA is TGTGCCAGTAGTATTTTGTATAGCAATCAGCCCCAGCATTTT. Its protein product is CASSILYSNQPQHF.

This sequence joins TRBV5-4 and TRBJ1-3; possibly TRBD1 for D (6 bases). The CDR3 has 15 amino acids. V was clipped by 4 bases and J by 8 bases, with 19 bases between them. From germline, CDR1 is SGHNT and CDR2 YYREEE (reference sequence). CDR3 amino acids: CASSKEPTGAHTIYF. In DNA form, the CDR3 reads TGTGCCAGCAGCAAGGAACCGACAGGCGCTCACACCATATATTTT.

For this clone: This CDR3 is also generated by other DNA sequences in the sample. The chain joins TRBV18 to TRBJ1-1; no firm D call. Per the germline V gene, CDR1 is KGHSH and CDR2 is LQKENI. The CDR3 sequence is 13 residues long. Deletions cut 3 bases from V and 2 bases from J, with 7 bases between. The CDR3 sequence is CASSPSGNTEAFF. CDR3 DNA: TGTGCCAGCTCACCGTCCGGTAACACTGAAGCTTTCTTT.

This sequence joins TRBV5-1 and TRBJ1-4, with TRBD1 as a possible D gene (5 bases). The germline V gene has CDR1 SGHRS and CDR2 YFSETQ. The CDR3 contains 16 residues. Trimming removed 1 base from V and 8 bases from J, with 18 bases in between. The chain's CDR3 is CASSLLGGQGGEKLFF. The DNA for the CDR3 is TGCGCCAGCAGCTTGCTAGGTGGGCAGGGAGGGGAAAAACTGTTTTTT.